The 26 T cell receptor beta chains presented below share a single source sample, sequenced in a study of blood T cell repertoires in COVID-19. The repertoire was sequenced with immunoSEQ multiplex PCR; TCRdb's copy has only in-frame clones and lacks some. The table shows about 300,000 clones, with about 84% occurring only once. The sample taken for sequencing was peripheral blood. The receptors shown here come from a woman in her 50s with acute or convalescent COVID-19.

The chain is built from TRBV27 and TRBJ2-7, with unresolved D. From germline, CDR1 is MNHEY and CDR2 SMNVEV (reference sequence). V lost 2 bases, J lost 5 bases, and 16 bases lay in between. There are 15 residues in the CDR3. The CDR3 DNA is TGTGCCAGCAGTTTACGAGCTGGTACGCCCAACGAGCAGTACTTC. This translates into CASSLRAGTPNEQYF.

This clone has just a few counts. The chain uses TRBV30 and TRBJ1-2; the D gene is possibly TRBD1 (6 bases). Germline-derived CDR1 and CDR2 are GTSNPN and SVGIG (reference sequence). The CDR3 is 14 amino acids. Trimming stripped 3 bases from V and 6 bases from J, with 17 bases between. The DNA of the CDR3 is TGTGCCTGGAGCGGCTGGACAGTACCTGATGGCTACACCTTC. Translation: CAWSGWTVPDGYTF.

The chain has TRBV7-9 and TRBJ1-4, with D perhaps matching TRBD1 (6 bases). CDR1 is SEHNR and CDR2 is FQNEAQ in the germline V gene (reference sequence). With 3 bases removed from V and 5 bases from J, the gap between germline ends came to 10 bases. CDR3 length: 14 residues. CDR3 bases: TGTGCCAGCAGCTTTCTTACAGGGAATGAAAAACTGTTTTTT. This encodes CASSFLTGNEKLFF.

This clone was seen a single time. CDR3 protein: CASSFWDSSYEQYF. The CDR3 DNA reads TGTGCCAGCAGTTTCTGGGACAGCTCCTACGAGCAGTACTTC. The chain employs TRBV27 and TRBJ2-7; 7 nucleotides align to TRBD1. From germline, CDR1 is MNHEY and CDR2 SMNVEV (reference sequence). This CDR3 contains 14 residues. Unmatched junction bases numbered 2, after V lost 3 bases and J lost 0 bases.

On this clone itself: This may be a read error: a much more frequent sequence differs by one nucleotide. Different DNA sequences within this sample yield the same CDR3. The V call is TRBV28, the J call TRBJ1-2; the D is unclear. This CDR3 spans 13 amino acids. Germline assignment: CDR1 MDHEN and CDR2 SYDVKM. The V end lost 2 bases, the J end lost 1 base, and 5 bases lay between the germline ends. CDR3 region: CASSLPGNYGYTF. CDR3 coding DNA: TGTGCCAGCAGTTTACCGGGTAACTATGGCTACACCTTC.

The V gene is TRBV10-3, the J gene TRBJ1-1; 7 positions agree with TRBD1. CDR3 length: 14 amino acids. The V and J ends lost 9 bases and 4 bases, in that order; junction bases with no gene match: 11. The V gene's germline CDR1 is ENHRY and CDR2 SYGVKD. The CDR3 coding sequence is TGTGCCATAACAAATACAGGGGTGAGCACTGAAGCTTTCTTT. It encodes CAITNTGVSTEAFF.

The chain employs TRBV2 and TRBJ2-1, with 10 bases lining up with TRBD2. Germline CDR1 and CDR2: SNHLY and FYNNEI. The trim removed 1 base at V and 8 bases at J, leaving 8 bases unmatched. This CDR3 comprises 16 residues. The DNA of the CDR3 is TGTGCCAGCAGTGAAGTTCCGGGACTAGCGAGGTATGAGCAGTTCTTC. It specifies CASSEVPGLARYEQFF.

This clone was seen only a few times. As DNA, the CDR3 is TGTGCCAGCAGTTCAGGGCTAGGGAATCAGCCCCAGCATTTT. It encodes CASSSGLGNQPQHF. The chain carries TRBV28 and TRBJ1-5; the D gene is possibly TRBD1 (5 bases). Trimming shortened V by 4 bases and J by 4 bases, and 11 bases separated the two germline ends. Germline V gene data show CDR1 as MDHEN and CDR2 as SYDVKM. The CDR3 contains 14 residues.

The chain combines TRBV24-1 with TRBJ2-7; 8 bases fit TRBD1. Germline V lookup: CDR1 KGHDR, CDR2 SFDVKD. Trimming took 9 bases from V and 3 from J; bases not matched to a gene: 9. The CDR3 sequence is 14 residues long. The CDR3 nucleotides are TGTGCCACCGCCGCAGGGGGCCGGGGCTACGAGCAGTACTTC. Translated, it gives CATAAGGRGYEQYF.

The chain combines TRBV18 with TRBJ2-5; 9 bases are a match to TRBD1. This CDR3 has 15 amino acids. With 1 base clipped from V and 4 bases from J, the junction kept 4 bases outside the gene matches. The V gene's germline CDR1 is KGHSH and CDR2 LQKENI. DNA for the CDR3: TGTGCCAGCTCACCACGGGGACAGGGAAGAGAGACCCAGTACTTC. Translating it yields CASSPRGQGRETQYF.

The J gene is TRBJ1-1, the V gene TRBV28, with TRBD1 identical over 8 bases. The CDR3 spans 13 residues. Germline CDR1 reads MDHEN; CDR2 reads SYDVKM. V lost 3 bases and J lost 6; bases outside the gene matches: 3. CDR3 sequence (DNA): TGTGCCAGCAGTTTGGGACAGGTCCCTGAAGCTTTCTTT. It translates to CASSLGQVPEAFF.

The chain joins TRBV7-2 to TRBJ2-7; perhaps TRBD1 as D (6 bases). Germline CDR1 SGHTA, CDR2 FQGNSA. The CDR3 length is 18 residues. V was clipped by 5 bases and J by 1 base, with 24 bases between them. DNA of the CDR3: TGTGCCAGCAGCCCAAAGAATATACAGGGTCGGGGATCCTACGAGCAGTACTTC. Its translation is CASSPKNIQGRGSYEQYF.

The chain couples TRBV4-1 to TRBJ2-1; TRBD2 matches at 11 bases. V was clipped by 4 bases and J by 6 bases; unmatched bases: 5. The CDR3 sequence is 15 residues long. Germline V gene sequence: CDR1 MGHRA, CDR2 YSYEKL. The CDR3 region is CASSPLAGVVNEQFF. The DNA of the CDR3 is TGCGCCAGCAGCCCACTAGCGGGAGTCGTCAATGAGCAGTTCTTC.

CDR3 DNA: TGTGCCAGCAGCTTAGTAACAGGTGATACGCAGTATTTT. As protein: CASSLVTGDTQYF. The chain uses TRBV11-2 and TRBJ2-3, with D maybe TRBD1 (5 bases). CDR3 length equals 13 residues. Germline CDR1 reads SGHAT; CDR2 reads FQNNGV. The V gene lost 1 base and the J gene lost 6 bases, with 8 bases spanning the gap.

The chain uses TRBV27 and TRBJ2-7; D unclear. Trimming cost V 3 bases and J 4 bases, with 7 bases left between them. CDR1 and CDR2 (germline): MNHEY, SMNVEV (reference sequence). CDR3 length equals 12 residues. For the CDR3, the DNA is TGTGCCAGCAGTTTCATAGATTACGAGCAGTACTTC. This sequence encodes CASSFIDYEQYF.

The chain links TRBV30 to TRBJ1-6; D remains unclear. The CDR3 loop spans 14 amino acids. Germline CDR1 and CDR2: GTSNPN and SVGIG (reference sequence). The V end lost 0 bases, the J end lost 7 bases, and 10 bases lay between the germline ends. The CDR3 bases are TGTGCCTGGAGTGTATCTGACGGGAATTCACCCCTCCACTTT. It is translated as CAWSVSDGNSPLHF.

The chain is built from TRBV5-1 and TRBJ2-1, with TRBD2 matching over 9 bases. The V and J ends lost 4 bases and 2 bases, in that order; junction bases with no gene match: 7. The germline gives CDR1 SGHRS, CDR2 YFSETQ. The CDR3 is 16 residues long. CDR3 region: CASSLLAGATYNEQFF. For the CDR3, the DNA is TGCGCCAGCAGCCTCTTAGCGGGAGCGACCTACAATGAGCAGTTCTTC.

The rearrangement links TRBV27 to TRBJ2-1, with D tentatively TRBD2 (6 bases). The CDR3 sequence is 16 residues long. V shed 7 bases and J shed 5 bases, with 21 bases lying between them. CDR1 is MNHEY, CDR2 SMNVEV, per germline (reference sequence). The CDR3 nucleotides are TGTGCCAGCACCACGTGGGGTAGCGGTAGCAACAATGAGCAGTTCTTC. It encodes CASTTWGSGSNNEQFF.

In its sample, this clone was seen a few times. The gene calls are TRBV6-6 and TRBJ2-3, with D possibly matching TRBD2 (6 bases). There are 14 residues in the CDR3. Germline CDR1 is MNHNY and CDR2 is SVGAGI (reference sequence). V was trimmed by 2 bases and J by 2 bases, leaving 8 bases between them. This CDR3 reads CASSYGTVTDTQYF. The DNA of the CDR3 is TGTGCCAGCAGTTACGGGACTGTCACAGATACGCAGTATTTT.

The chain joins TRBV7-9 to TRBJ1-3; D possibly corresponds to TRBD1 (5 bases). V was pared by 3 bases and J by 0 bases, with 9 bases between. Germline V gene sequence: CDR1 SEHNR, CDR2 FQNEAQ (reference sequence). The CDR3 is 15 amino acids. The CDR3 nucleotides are TGTGCCAGCAGCTTGCGGGGGAACTCTGGAAACACCATATATTTT. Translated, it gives CASSLRGNSGNTIYF.

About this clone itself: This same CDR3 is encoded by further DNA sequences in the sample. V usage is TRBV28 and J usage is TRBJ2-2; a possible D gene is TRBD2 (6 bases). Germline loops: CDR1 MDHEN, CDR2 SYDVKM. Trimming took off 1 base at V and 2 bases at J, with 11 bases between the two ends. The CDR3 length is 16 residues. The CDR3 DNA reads TGTGCCAGCAGTTTATTGGCGGGGTCAAACACCGGGGAGCTGTTTTTT. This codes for CASSLLAGSNTGELFF.

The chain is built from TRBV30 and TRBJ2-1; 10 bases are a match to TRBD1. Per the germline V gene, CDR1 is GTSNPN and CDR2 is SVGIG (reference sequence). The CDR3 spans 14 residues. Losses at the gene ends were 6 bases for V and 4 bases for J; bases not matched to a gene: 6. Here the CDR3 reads CACPGTGDYNEQFF. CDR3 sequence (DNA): TGTGCCTGCCCTGGGACAGGGGATTACAATGAGCAGTTCTTC.

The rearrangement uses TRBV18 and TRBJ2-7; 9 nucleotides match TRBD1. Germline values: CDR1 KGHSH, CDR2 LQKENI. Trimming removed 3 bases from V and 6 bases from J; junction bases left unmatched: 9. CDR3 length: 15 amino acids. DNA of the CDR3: TGTGCCAGCTCACCTCCGGGGGGACAGGGCGGCGAGCAGTACTTC. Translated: CASSPPGGQGGEQYF.

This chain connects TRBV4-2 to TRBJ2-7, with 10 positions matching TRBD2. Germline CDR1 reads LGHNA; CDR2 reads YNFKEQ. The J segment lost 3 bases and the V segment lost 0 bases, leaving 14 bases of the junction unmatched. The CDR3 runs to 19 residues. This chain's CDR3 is CASSQEGALAGLGYYEQYF. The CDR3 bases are TGTGCCAGCAGCCAAGAGGGGGCACTAGCGGGGCTCGGGTACTACGAGCAGTACTTC.

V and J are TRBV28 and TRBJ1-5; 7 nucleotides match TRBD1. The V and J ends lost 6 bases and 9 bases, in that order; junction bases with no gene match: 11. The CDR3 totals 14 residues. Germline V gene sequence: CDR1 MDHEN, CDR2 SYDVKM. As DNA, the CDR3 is TGTGCCAGCAGGGATGGGACAGCCTATCGGCCCCAGCATTTT. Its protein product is CASRDGTAYRPQHF. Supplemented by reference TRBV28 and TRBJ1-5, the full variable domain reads DVKVTQSSRYLVKRTGEKVFLECVQDMDHENMFWYRQDPGLGLRLIYFSYDVKMKEKGDIPEGYSVSREKKERFSLILESASTNQTSMYLCASRDGTAYRPQHFGDGTRLSIL.

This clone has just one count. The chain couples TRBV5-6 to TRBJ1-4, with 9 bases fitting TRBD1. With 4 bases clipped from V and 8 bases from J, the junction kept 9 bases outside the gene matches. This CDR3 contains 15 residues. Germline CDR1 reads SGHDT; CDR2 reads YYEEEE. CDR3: CASSAPDRGREKLFF. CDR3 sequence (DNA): TGTGCCAGCAGCGCCCCGGACAGGGGCCGGGAAAAACTGTTTTTT.